This T cell receptor beta chain was profiled in a study of T-cell reconstitution after alpha-beta-depleted transplantation in children (dated by TCRdb to about 2016). Describing the broader study: Using TCR repertoire profiling, the study quantitatively followed how T-cell immune reconstitution unfolded in children after TCRalphabeta/CD19-depleted allogeneic hematopoietic cell transplantation.

This sample's treatment or condition label indicates: allogeneic hematopoietic cell transplantation with graft depleted of TCRalphabeta T cells and CD19 B cells. TCRalphabeta/CD19-depleted allogeneic hematopoietic cell grafts were given to the transplant recipients, all of whom were children. The protocol used for the library was PCR. Instrument used: Illumina HiSeq 2500. Molecular barcoding was employed in the preparation of TCR libraries, with unique molecular identifiers being used to normalize TCRbeta repertoire quantification. In-frame beta chains were kept once TCRdb had trimmed the public reads at Q25 with fastp and called clones with MiXCR. Records with the same CDR3 protein are collapsed into one entry carrying the most frequent genes and DNA. The sample profile shows approximately 210,000 distinct CDR3 sequences; approximately 15% of them were found once. In total, the top ten clones hold about 39% of the sample.

Concerning this clonotype itself: The clone's antigen remains unknown. No base-level quality is on record; no much larger clone is a single base apart.

Beyond this particular receptor, the publication reports: In some patients, high TCRbeta diversity at day 60 was attributed to recipient T cells and intrathymic progenitors that had survived conditioning. Over the following months the frequencies of hyperexpanded clones went down, and after one year T-cell counts and TCRbeta diversity were mostly credited to newly produced T cells. The apparently early recovery of alphabetaT-cell counts about two months after transplant reportedly depended on only several hundred rapidly expanded clones that came from non-depleted graft cells.

Ends trimmed: V by 4 bases, J by 2 bases; bases unmatched to a gene: 11. The germline V gene supplies CDR1 SGHTA and CDR2 FQGNSA. The CDR3 contains 16 residues, cysteine and phenylalanine counted. Only the CDR3 portion is preserved as DNA: 48 bases, with reading frame beginning at the first base. The sequenced sample was PBMCs, mostly from graft donor cells, obtained 360 days after TCRalphabeta/CD19-depleted stem cell transplant. The chain links TRBV7-2 with TRBJ2-7; TRBD1 aligns with 7 central bases. The TCR was taken from a male patient aged 2-15 years who had a stem cell transplant for acute lymphoblastic leukemia, so the T cells may come from the graft donor. CDR3 sequence: CASSSPIDRAPYEQYF. The DNA sequence follows: TGTGCCAGCAGCTCACCTATAGACAGGGCCCCCTACGAGCAGTACTTC. The full variable domain, completed from the reference TRBV7-2 and TRBJ2-7 proteins outside the CDR3, reads GAGVSQSPSNKVTEKGKDVELRCDPISGHTALYWYRQSLGQGLEFLIYFQGNSAPDKSGLPSDRFSAERTGGSVSTLTIQRTQQEDSAVYLCASSSPIDRAPYEQYFGPGTRLTVT.